The entry below gives a single T cell receptor beta chain sequence along with its context. These data originate in a study of blood T cell repertoires in COVID-19. Background on the study: Researchers got acute and convalescent COVID-19 samples from the United States, Italy and Spain. PBMCs, B-cell-depleted T cells, or T cells were the source of the cDNA or gDNA that made up the material.

Germline V gene data show CDR1 as KGHDR and CDR2 as SFDVKD. The ends were cut back, 5 bases at V and 4 bases at J, with 6 bases in the middle. The CDR3 covers 12 residues. The authors' processing: It was from reference gene primer amplification that nucleated cell counts were estimated. Repertoires were generated with immunoSEQ multiplex PCR, while TCRdb's copy carries only in-frame clones and drops some. V and J calls and clone size are as listed in that table; D and trimming were resolved from the DNA. In the table there are under 200,000 clones, approximately 90% of which are singletons. Seattle participants joined during active infection and were tracked over time.

Specimen: peripheral blood. The sequence was obtained from a man aged 18 to 30 with COVID-19, enrolled during active disease. The rearrangement joins TRBV24-1 to TRBJ2-3; perhaps TRBD2 as D (6 bases). The CDR3 coding sequence is TGTGCCACCAGTGGCGGGGCAGATACGCAGTATTTT. As protein: CATSGGADTQYF.